These T cell receptor beta chains were read from a single sample in a study of spatial heterogeneity in lung cancer. Each CDR3 protein gets one entry after TCRdb re-called the 5' RACE reads with MiXCR. Among more than 9,500 distinct CDR3 sequences listed, approximately 15% were seen once. Sequenced here: PBMCs, sampled at surgery. The receptors originated from a male donor with early-stage non-small cell lung cancer. The CDR3 runs from the conserved cysteine through the conserved F or W. A D gene is named only where the DNA matches it firmly. Size is stated for part of the rows, as once, few or many counts, or as a class when the clone is expanded.

J: TRBJ1-1
size: many
V: TRBV7-2
D: -
CDR3: CASSRQSYTEAFF
DNA: TGTGCCAGCAGCCGACAGAGCTACACTGAAGCTTTCTTT

J: TRBJ2-1
size: -
V: TRBV4-2
D: -
CDR3: CASSQEGGEQFF
DNA: TGTGCCAGCAGCCAAGAAGGGGGTGAGCAGTTCTTC

J: TRBJ2-2
size: -
V: TRBV14
D: TRBD1
CDR3: CASRRQGNGELFF
DNA: TGTGCCAGCAGGCGACAGGGGAACGGGGAGCTGTTTTTT

J: TRBJ2-1
size: few
V: TRBV20-1
D: TRBD1
CDR3: CSASRGPSYNEQFF
DNA: TGCAGTGCTAGCAGGGGGCCCTCATACAATGAGCAGTTCTTC

J: TRBJ2-5
size: few
V: TRBV2
D: -
CDR3: CASSVDYQETQHF
DNA: TGTGCCAGCAGTGTGGACTATCAAGAGACCCAGCACTTC

J: TRBJ2-1
size: -
V: TRBV4-1
D: -
CDR3: CASSQDEYERFF
DNA: TGCGCCAGCAGCCAAGACGAATATGAGCGGTTCTTC

J: TRBJ1-1
size: -
V: TRBV12-3/TRBV12-4
D: -
CDR3: CASSPRHQLGTEAFF
DNA: TGTGCCAGCAGTCCGAGGCACCAATTGGGCACTGAAGCTTTCTTT

J: TRBJ2-5
size: many
V: TRBV5-4
D: TRBD2
CDR3: CASSISGSPQETQYF
DNA: TGTGCCAGCAGTATAAGCGGGAGTCCCCAAGAGACCCAGTACTTC

J: TRBJ2-5
size: -
V: TRBV13
D: TRBD2
CDR3: CASGSTSGQETQYF
DNA: TGTGCCAGCGGCTCGACTAGCGGCCAAGAGACCCAGTACTTC

J: TRBJ2-1
size: many
V: TRBV18
D: -
CDR3: CASLAMVGAGQFF
DNA: TGTGCCAGCTTAGCCATGGTGGGAGCGGGGCAGTTCTTC

J: TRBJ2-3
size: many
V: TRBV5-5
D: -
CDR3: CASSPRSADTQYF
DNA: TGTGCCAGCAGCCCCCGGTCTGCAGATACGCAGTATTTT

J: TRBJ2-7
size: few
V: TRBV2
D: TRBD1
CDR3: CASRSIGGQANEQYF
DNA: TGTGCCAGCCGTAGCATAGGAGGACAGGCTAACGAGCAGTACTTC

J: TRBJ2-7
size: -
V: TRBV7-8
D: -
CDR3: CASSFNYEQYF
DNA: TGTGCCAGCAGCTTTAACTACGAGCAGTACTTC

J: TRBJ1-2
size: -
V: TRBV29-1
D: -
CDR3: CSVTDASQLGYTF
DNA: TGCAGCGTAACGGACGCCTCACAATTGGGCTACACCTTC

J: TRBJ2-5
size: few
V: TRBV7-9
D: -
CDR3: CASSPPRDPETQYF
DNA: TGTGCCAGCAGCCCACCTAGGGACCCAGAGACCCAGTACTTC

J: TRBJ2-4
size: -
V: TRBV21-1
D: -
CDR3: CASSNRGSAAKNIQYF
DNA: TGTGCCAGCAGCAACAGGGGATCGGCGGCCAAAAACATTCAGTACTTC

J: TRBJ2-5
size: -
V: TRBV12-3/TRBV12-4
D: TRBD2
CDR3: CASSSAGGPQETQYF
DNA: TGTGCCAGCAGCTCAGCGGGAGGGCCGCAAGAGACCCAGTACTTC